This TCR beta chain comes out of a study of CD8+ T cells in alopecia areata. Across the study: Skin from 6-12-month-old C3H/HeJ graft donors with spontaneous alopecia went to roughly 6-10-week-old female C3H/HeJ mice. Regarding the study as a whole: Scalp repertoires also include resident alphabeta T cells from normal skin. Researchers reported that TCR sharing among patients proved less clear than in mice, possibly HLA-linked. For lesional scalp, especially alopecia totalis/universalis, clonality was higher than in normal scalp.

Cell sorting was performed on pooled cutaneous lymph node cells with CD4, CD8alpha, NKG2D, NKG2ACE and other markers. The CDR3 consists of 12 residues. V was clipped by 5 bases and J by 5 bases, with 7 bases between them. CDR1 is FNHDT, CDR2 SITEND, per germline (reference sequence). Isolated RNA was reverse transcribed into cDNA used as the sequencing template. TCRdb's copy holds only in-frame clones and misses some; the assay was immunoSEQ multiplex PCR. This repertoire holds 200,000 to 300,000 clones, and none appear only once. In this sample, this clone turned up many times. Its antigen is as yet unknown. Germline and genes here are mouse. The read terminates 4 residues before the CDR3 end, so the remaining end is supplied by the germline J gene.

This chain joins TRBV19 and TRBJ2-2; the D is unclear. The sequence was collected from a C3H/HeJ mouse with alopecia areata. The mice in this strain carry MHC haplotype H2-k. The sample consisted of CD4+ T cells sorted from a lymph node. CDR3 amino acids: CASSHGTGQLYF. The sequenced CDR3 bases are TGTGCCAGCAGCCATGGGACCGGG.